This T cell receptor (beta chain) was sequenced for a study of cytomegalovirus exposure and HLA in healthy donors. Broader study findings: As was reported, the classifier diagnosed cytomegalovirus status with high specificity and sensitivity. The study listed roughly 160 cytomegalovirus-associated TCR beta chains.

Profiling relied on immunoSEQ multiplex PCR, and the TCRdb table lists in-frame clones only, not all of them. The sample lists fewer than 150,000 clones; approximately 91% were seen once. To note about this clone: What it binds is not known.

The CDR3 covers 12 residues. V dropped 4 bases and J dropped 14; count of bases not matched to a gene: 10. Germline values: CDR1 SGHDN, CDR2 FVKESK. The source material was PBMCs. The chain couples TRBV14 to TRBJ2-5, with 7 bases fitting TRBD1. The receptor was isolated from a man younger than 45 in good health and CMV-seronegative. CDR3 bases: TGTGCCAGCAGCCCCTTGACAGGGCGCCAATACTTC. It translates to CASSPLTGRQYF.